Following are 13 T cell receptor beta chains from one sample sequenced in a study of brain T cells in children with intractable seizures. Sequencing used immunoSEQ multiplex PCR; TCRdb keeps in-frame clones, though not all of them. The sample shows roughly 69,000 clones, around 95% of them seen only once. Specimen: peripheral blood, collected at surgery. All receptors come from a boy under two years old with focal cortical dysplasia and intractable seizures.

This chain links TRBV4-3 with TRBJ2-1; D perhaps matches TRBD2 (6 bases). The CDR3 has 15 amino acids. V dropped 3 bases and J dropped 4 bases, with 13 bases sitting between them. CDR1 LGHNA and CDR2 YSLEER come from the germline V gene. CDR3 coding DNA: TGCGCCAGCAGCCAGGGTCTAGCGTGGTACAATGAGCAGTTCTTC. Translating it yields CASSQGLAWYNEQFF.

Written as DNA, the CDR3 is TGTGCCAGCAGCGCGGTGGGTCTTCAGGCAGCTTTCTTT. It encodes CASSAVGLQAAFF. The genes are TRBV2 and TRBJ1-1; D remains unclear. This CDR3 has 13 amino acids. Germline lookup yields CDR1 SNHLY and CDR2 FYNNEI. V lost 6 bases to trimming and J lost 10 bases, with 18 bases between them.

The chain couples TRBV28 to TRBJ2-3; 8 nucleotides match TRBD2. With V trimmed by 4 bases and J by 10 bases, 10 bases remained unmatched. Germline V gene data show CDR1 as MDHEN and CDR2 as SYDVKM. The CDR3 contains 14 residues. CDR3 sequence: CASSSSLAGFAQYF. The CDR3 nucleotides read TGTGCCAGCAGTTCATCGTTAGCGGGATTCGCGCAGTATTTT.

The rearrangement uses TRBV21-1 and TRBJ2-1; the D segment call TRBD2 is taken from the table without a DNA check. TRBV21-1 is flagged as a pseudogene. CDR3 length: 14 residues. The chain's CDR3 is CASSKYPKINEQFF. DNA of the CDR3: TGTGCCAGCAGCAAGTACCCTAAGATAAATGAGCAGTTCTTC.

This chain uses TRBV29-1 with TRBJ2-1, with TRBD2 matching 10 bases. CDR1 and CDR2 from the germline V gene are SQVTM and ANQGSEA. Trimming removed 1 base from V and 10 bases from J; junction bases left unmatched: 10. The CDR3 is 15 amino acids. In DNA form, the CDR3 reads TGCAGCGTTGAAGTACAAGCGGGGGGGCAGGGGGAGCAGTTCTTC. Its translation: CSVEVQAGGQGEQFF.

This chain links TRBV7-9 with TRBJ2-7; D not certain. Germline-derived CDR1 and CDR2 are SEHNR and FQNEAQ (reference sequence). With 6 bases removed from V and 3 bases from J, the gap between germline ends came to 12 bases. CDR3 size: 13 residues. The CDR3 coding sequence is TGTGCCAGCAGGGGATTGGGATACTACGAGCAGTACTTC. This gives the protein CASRGLGYYEQYF.

This chain links TRBV2 with TRBJ2-3; 9 nucleotides align to TRBD1. The CDR3 contains 14 residues. Germline lookup yields CDR1 SNHLY and CDR2 FYNNEI. V shed 8 bases, J shed 3 bases, and the junction held 6 bases outside the gene matches. CDR3 loop: CASANRGLTDTQYF. In nucleotides, the CDR3 is TGTGCCAGCGCAAACAGGGGGCTGACAGATACGCAGTATTTT.

The rearrangement links TRBV4-3 to TRBJ1-1; maybe TRBD1 (5 bases). Trimming pared 0 bases from V and 6 bases from J, leaving 11 bases between. This CDR3 has 14 residues. Germline V CDR1 and CDR2: LGHNA, YSLEER. The chain's CDR3 is CASSQDPAGAEAFF. The CDR3 nucleotides read TGCGCCAGCAGCCAAGATCCCGCGGGGGCTGAAGCTTTCTTT.

The V call is TRBV6-5, the J call TRBJ2-2; 8 positions match TRBD1. In germline, CDR1 is MNHEY, CDR2 SVGAGI. The ends lost 10 bases at V and 0 bases at J; junction bases unmatched: 7. This CDR3 spans 15 amino acids. DNA for the CDR3: TGTGCCACCTCGACAGGGGCCGCGAACACCGGGGAGCTGTTTTTT. It specifies CATSTGAANTGELFF.

The rearrangement links TRBV27 to TRBJ1-2; TRBD1 matches at 10 bases. The J segment lost 4 bases and the V segment lost 6 bases, leaving 17 bases of the junction unmatched. Germline CDR1 reads MNHEY; CDR2 reads SMNVEV (reference sequence). The CDR3 has 18 residues. The CDR3 DNA sequence: TGTGCCAGCAGCTCCGGGACGACCGGGACAGGGGTCCGCTATGGCTACACCTTC. The encoded protein is CASSSGTTGTGVRYGYTF.

This clone appeared once. The chain recombines TRBV11-3 with TRBJ1-1; TRBD1 might be the D (5 bases). CDR1 is SGHNT and CDR2 is YENEEA in the germline V gene. V lost 3 bases and J 3 bases, leaving 11 bases between the germline ends. The CDR3 is 14 amino acids. CDR3: CASSLGGRHTEAFF. CDR3 coding DNA: TGTGCCAGCAGCTTGGGGGGACGGCACACTGAAGCTTTCTTT. Looking up the rest from reference TRBV11-3 and TRBJ1-1 gives the full variable domain: EAGVVQSPRYKIIEKKQPVAFWCNPISGHNTLYWYLQNLGQGPELLIRYENEEAVDDSQLPKDRFSAERLKGVDSTLKIQPAELGDSAVYLCASSLGGRHTEAFFGQGTRLTVV.

The chain uses TRBV6-5 and TRBJ2-1; D is unresolved. Trimming removed 0 bases from V and 5 bases from J, with 14 bases in between. This CDR3 region has 16 residues. The germline CDR1 and CDR2 sequences are MNHEY and SVGAGI. CDR3 sequence (DNA): TGTGCCAGCAGTTACTCCCACTCCTCGGAGAACAATGAGCAGTTCTTC. This translates into CASSYSHSSENNEQFF.

The chain joins TRBV29-1 to TRBJ1-5; D is uncertain. The CDR3 length is 12 residues. Trimming cost V 7 bases and J 0 bases, with 7 bases left between them. The germline V gene encodes CDR1 SQVTM and CDR2 ANQGSEA. Here the CDR3 reads CSASDSNQPQHF. CDR3 nucleotide sequence: TGCAGCGCTTCTGATAGCAATCAGCCCCAGCATTTT.